This T cell receptor beta chain was identified in a study of shared clonotypes between healthy human individuals. Profiled with immunoSEQ multiplex PCR; TCRdb holds only in-frame clones, not every one. The sample has 2,100,000 or so clones, around 95% seen once. Study-level results: In contrast to clonotypes shared by all four donors, non-shared clonotypes had lower generation probabilities.

About this clone: Its antigen is currently unknown.

CDR3 length: 15 amino acids. With V trimmed by 3 bases and J by 1 base, 5 bases remained unmatched. Germline assignment: CDR1 KGHSH and CDR2 LQKENI. The gene calls are TRBV18 and TRBJ2-7; 8 bases align to TRBD1. The sample consisted of naive CD4+ T cells sorted from blood. As to subset: CD45RA+ positively selected. This TCR came from a young man in good health. The CDR3 protein is CASSPETGVSYEQYF. CDR3 sequence (DNA): TGTGCCAGCTCACCCGAGACAGGGGTTTCCTACGAGCAGTACTTC. The variable domain in full, with the rest retrieved from reference TRBV18 and TRBJ2-7, is NAGVMQNPRHLVRRRGQEARLRCSPMKGHSHVYWYRQLPEEGLKFMVYLQKENIIDESGMPKERFSAEFPKEGPSILRIQQVVRGDSAAYFCASSPETGVSYEQYFGPGTRLTVT.